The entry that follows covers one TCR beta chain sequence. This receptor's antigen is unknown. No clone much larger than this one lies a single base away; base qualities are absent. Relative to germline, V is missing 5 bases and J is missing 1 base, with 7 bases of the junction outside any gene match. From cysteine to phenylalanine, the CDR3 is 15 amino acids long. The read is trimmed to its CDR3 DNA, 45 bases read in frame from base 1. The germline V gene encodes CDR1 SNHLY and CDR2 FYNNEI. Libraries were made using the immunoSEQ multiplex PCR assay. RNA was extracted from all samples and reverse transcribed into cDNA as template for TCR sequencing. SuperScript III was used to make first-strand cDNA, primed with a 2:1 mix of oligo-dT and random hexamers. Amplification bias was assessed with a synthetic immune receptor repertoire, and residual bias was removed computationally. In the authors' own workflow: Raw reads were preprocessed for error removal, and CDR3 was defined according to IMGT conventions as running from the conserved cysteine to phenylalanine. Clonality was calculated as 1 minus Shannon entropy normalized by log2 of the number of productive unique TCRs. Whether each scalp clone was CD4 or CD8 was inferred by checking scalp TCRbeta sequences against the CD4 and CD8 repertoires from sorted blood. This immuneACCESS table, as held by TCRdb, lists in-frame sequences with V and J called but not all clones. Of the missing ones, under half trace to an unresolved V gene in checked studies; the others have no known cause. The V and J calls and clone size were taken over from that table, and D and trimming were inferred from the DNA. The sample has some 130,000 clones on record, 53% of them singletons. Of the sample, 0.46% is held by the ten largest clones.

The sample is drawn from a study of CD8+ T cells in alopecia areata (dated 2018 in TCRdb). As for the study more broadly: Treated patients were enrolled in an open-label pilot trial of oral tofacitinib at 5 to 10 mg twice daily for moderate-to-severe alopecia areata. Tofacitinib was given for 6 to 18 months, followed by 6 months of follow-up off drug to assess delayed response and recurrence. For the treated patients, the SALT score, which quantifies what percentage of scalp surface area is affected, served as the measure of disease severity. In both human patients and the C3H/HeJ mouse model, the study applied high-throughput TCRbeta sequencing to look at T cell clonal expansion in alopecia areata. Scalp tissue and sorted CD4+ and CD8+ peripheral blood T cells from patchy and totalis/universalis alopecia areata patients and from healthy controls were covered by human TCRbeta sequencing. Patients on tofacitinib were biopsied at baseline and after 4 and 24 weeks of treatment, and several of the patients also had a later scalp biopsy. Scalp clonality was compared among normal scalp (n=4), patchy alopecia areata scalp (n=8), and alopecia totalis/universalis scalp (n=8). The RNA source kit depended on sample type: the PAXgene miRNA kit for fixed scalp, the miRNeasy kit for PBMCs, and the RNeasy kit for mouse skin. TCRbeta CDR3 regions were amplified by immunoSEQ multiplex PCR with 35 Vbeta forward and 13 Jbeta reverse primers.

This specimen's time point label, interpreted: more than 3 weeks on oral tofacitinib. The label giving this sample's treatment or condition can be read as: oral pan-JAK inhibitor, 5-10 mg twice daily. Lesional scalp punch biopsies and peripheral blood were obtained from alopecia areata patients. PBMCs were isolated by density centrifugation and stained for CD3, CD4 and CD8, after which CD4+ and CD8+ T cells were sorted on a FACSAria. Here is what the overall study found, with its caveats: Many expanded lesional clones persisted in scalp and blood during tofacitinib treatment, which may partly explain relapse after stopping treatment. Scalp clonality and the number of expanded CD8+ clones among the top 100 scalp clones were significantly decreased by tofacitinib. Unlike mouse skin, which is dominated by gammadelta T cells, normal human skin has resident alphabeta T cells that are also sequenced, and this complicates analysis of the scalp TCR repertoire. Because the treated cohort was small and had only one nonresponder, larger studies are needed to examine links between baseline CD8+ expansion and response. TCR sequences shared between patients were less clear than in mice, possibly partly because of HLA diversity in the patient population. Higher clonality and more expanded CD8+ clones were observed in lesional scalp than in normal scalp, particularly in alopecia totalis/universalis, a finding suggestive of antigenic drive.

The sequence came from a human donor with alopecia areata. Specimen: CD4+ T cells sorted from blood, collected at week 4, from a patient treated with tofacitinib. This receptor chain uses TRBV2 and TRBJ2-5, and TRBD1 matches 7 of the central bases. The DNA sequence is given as TGTGCCAGCAGTCATCAGGGGGTCAGCCAAGAGACCCAGTACTTC. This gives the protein CASSHQGVSQETQYF.